This T cell receptor (beta chain) was captured in a study of radiation and T cells in renal cell carcinoma. V was trimmed by 0 bases and J by 5 bases, leaving 5 bases between them. CDR1 and CDR2 from the germline V gene are SGHDT and YYEEEE. The CDR3 is made up of 13 amino acids. Only in-frame clones appear in the TCRdb table, and some are missing; sequencing was by immunoSEQ multiplex PCR. In the table there are 100,000 to 150,000 clones, more than 70% of which are singletons. The time point denotes: blood 2 weeks post-SBRT. As for treatment: 15 Gy SBRT to primary tumor, nephrectomy 4 weeks later. Serial blood draws occurred at baseline and 2 and 4 weeks post-SBRT.

The TCR was taken from a woman aged 70 to 79 with renal cell carcinoma. The source material was blood, sampled from a patient whose treatment included radiotherapy and nephrectomy. The V gene is TRBV5-6, the J gene TRBJ1-4; D unclear. Written as DNA, the CDR3 is TGTGCCAGCAGCTTGGGCTCGAATGAAAAACTGTTTTTT. It is translated as CASSLGSNEKLFF.